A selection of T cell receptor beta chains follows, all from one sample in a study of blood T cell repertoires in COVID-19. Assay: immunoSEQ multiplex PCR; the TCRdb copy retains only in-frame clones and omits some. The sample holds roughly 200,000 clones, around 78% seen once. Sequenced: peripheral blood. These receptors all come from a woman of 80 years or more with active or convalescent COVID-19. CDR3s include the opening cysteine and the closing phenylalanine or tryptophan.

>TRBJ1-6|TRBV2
CASSDNRGNSPLHF
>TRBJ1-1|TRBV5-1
CASSFYRGGTEAFF
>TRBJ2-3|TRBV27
CASARGVRTDTQYF
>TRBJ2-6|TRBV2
CASSKGISGANVLTF
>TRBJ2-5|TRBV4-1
CASSLGQNQETQYF
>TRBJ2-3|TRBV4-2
CASSQDIRRVAGDGTDTQYF
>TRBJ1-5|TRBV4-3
CASSQGVGVRQPQHF
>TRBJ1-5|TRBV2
CASSEGARNQLQHF
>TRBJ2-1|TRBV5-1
CASSLAGAALSSYNEQFF
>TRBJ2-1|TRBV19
CASTALQGASGGKVNEQFF
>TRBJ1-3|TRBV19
CASSISIADSGNTIYF
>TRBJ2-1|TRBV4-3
CASSQAGGVGNEQFF
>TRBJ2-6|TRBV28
CASRRGPFTGGANVLTF
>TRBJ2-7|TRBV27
CASSLSGGGYSYEQYF
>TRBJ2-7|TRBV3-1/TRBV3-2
CASSQGAEQYF
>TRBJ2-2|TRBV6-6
CASSLRQGAGELFF
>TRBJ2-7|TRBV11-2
CASSPINRQGEYEQYF
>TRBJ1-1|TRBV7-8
CASSLAAAAEAFF
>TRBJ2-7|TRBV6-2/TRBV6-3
CASSPLDRGHEQYF
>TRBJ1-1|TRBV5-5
CASSLRDRARGIQTEDQAFF
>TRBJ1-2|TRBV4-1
CASSQYQSGRLGYTF
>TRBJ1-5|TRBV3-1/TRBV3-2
CASSQGAGNNQPQHF
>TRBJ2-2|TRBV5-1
CASSTGQAGELFF
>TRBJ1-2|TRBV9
CASSVGPGQANYGYTF
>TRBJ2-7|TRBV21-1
CASSPRRQTTREQYF
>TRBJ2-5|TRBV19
CASSRTGTSGETQYF
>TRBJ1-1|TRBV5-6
CASSLGYSEAFF
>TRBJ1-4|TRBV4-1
CASSQGPGTNEKLFF
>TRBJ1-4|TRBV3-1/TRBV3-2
CASSMDRGTEKLFF
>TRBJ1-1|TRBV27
CASSLQNGLTEAFF
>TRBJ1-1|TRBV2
CASSDWRGLNTEAFF
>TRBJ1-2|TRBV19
CASQSDRSYNYGYTF
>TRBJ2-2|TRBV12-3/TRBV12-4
CASSGTGELFF
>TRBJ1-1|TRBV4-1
CASSQTGTTEAFF
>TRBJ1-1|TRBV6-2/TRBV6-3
CASSSFWRNTEAFF
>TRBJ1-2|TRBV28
CASSEAVDYGYTF
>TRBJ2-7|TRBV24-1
CATSDPRGVPYEQYF
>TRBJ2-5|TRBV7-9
CASSLPLQQETQYF
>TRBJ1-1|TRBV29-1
CSVEEGGTVVRAFF
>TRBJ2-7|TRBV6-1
CASSDMGQGAGEQYF
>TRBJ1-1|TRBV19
CAIRDRENTEAFF
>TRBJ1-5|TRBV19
CASSAGFFNQPQHF
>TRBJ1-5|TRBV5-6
CASSFGGNQPQHF
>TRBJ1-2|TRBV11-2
CASSLGGQGRGYTF
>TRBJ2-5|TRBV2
CASSAGTSGGGTQYF
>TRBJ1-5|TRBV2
CASSLTGSNQPQHF